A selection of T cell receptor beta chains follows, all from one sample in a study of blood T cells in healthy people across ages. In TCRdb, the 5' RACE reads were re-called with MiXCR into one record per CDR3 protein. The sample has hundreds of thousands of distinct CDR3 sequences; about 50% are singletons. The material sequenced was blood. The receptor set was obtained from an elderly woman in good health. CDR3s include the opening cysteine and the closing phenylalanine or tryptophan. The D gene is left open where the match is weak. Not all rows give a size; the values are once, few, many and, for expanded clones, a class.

CDR3 DNA: TGTGCCAGCAGCCCGCGACTATCCTACGAGCAGTACTTC
CDR3 protein: CASSPRLSYEQYF
V gene: TRBV7-8
D gene: -
clone size: -
J gene: TRBJ2-7

CDR3 DNA: TGTGCCAGCAGCTCTCCCCGGGGACTAGCGGGACCCACAGATACGCAGTATTTT
CDR3 protein: CASSSPRGLAGPTDTQYF
V gene: TRBV7-9
D gene: TRBD2
clone size: -
J gene: TRBJ2-3

CDR3 DNA: TGTGCCGGCAGCGTAGATGCGGGAGGGGAGGACAATGAGCAGTACTTC
CDR3 protein: CAGSVDAGGEDNEQYF
V gene: TRBV9
D gene: TRBD2
clone size: few
J gene: TRBJ2-5

CDR3 DNA: TGTGCCAGCAGCCAAGTTCTGAATGAGCAGTTCTTC
CDR3 protein: CASSQVLNEQFF
V gene: TRBV3-1
D gene: -
clone size: many
J gene: TRBJ2-1

CDR3 DNA: TGTTCCAGCAGTCAGCAGCGGACTGAGCAGTTCTTC
CDR3 protein: CSSSQQRTEQFF
V gene: TRBV7-9
D gene: -
clone size: -
J gene: TRBJ2-1

CDR3 DNA: TGTGCCAGCAGTTTAGAGGCCTATGGCCACACCTTT
CDR3 protein: CASSLEAYGHTF
V gene: TRBV12-3/TRBV12-4
D gene: -
clone size: -
J gene: TRBJ1-2

CDR3 DNA: TGTGCCAGCAGCTTAATGGGGGGAAATGGAAATGAGCAGTACTTC
CDR3 protein: CASSLMGGNGNEQYF
V gene: TRBV5-5
D gene: -
clone size: -
J gene: TRBJ2-7

CDR3 DNA: TGTGCCAGCAGCCAAGAGATCCGCGGGGGGGCATCAGATACGCAGTATTTT
CDR3 protein: CASSQEIRGGASDTQYF
V gene: TRBV3-1
D gene: TRBD2
clone size: many
J gene: TRBJ2-3

CDR3 DNA: TGCGCCAGCAGCTTGGATGTCCCGGGGAGCGCTGAAGCTTTCTTT
CDR3 protein: CASSLDVPGSAEAFF
V gene: TRBV5-1
D gene: -
clone size: once
J gene: TRBJ1-1

CDR3 DNA: TGTGCCAGCAGGACAGGGTACAATCAGCCCCAGCATTTT
CDR3 protein: CASRTGYNQPQHF
V gene: TRBV12-3/TRBV12-4
D gene: TRBD1
clone size: many
J gene: TRBJ1-5

CDR3 DNA: TGCGCCAGCAGCTCCCTCGATCGGTTGGATGAGCAGTTCTTC
CDR3 protein: CASSSLDRLDEQFF
V gene: TRBV5-1
D gene: -
clone size: many
J gene: TRBJ2-1

CDR3 DNA: TGCAGCGCATGGACCGGTTCTGTCGCGAACACCGGGGAGCTGTTTTTT
CDR3 protein: CSAWTGSVANTGELFF
V gene: TRBV29-1
D gene: -
clone size: -
J gene: TRBJ2-2

CDR3 DNA: TGTGCCAGCAGTTACTCGATGGGGGAGAGGGGGCCCTACAATGAGCAGTTCTTC
CDR3 protein: CASSYSMGERGPYNEQFF
V gene: TRBV6-6
D gene: TRBD1
clone size: many
J gene: TRBJ2-1

CDR3 DNA: TGTGCCAGCAATCTAAGGTTTGGGAACACTGAAGCTTTCTTT
CDR3 protein: CASNLRFGNTEAFF
V gene: TRBV12-3/TRBV12-4
D gene: -
clone size: many
J gene: TRBJ1-1

CDR3 DNA: TGTGCCTGGAGTGTATCAGGGAAAGAGACCCAGTACTTC
CDR3 protein: CAWSVSGKETQYF
V gene: TRBV30
D gene: -
clone size: -
J gene: TRBJ2-5

CDR3 DNA: TGCAGCGTTGACAGCCGGGACAGAGGCACAGATACGCAGTATTTT
CDR3 protein: CSVDSRDRGTDTQYF
V gene: TRBV29-1
D gene: TRBD1
clone size: -
J gene: TRBJ2-3

CDR3 DNA: TGTGCCAGCAGCGTAGGGGAGTTCGCGAACACCGGGGAGCTGTTTTTT
CDR3 protein: CASSVGEFANTGELFF
V gene: TRBV9
D gene: -
clone size: few
J gene: TRBJ2-2

CDR3 DNA: TGTGCCAGCAGCCCTCACAGCGGAGGGGATAACACCGGGGAGCTGTTTTTT
CDR3 protein: CASSPHSGGDNTGELFF
V gene: TRBV7-9
D gene: -
clone size: few
J gene: TRBJ2-2

CDR3 DNA: TGCGCCAGCAGCCAAGGGGGCCCGGGAGGGTGGTTTGATACGCAGTATTTT
CDR3 protein: CASSQGGPGGWFDTQYF
V gene: TRBV4-1
D gene: TRBD2
clone size: many
J gene: TRBJ2-3

CDR3 DNA: TGCAGTGCTAGGGAGTCAGGGCGGGAGCAGTACTTC
CDR3 protein: CSARESGREQYF
V gene: TRBV20-1
D gene: -
clone size: -
J gene: TRBJ2-7

CDR3 DNA: TGTGCCAGCACCCCGACGGGAGAGGGTGGCTACACCTTC
CDR3 protein: CASTPTGEGGYTF
V gene: TRBV6-6
D gene: -
clone size: -
J gene: TRBJ1-2

CDR3 DNA: TGTGCCAGCAGGGAATGGACAGGGGGCTCCGACGAGCAGTACTTC
CDR3 protein: CASREWTGGSDEQYF
V gene: TRBV27
D gene: TRBD1
clone size: -
J gene: TRBJ2-7

CDR3 DNA: TGTGCCAGCAGCCAAGTGGGGGGGGACAGTGACTACGAGCAGTACTTC
CDR3 protein: CASSQVGGDSDYEQYF
V gene: TRBV4-2
D gene: -
clone size: once
J gene: TRBJ2-7

CDR3 DNA: TGCGCCAGCAGCCTTATCCCGACAAGTCCTACGAAGCAGTACTTC
CDR3 protein: CASSLIPTSPTKQYF
V gene: TRBV4-1
D gene: -
clone size: -
J gene: TRBJ2-7

CDR3 DNA: TGCAGTGCTAGCTGGGCTAGCGGTTCCTACGAGCAGTACTTC
CDR3 protein: CSASWASGSYEQYF
V gene: TRBV20-1
D gene: TRBD2
clone size: many
J gene: TRBJ2-7

CDR3 DNA: TGTGCCATCAGCCAAGGGACACGCAATGAGCAGTTCTTC
CDR3 protein: CAISQGTRNEQFF
V gene: TRBV10-3
D gene: -
clone size: -
J gene: TRBJ2-1

CDR3 DNA: TGTGCCAGTCTTTTGGGGGGGGACCAAGAGACCCAGTACTTC
CDR3 protein: CASLLGGDQETQYF
V gene: TRBV2
D gene: TRBD2
clone size: many
J gene: TRBJ2-5

CDR3 DNA: TGTGCCAGCAGCACCACTAGCGGGGGCACAGATACGCAGTATTTT
CDR3 protein: CASSTTSGGTDTQYF
V gene: TRBV7-3
D gene: TRBD2
clone size: few
J gene: TRBJ2-3

CDR3 DNA: TGCAGTGGTCGGGGGGGCTACGAGCAGTACTTC
CDR3 protein: CSGRGGYEQYF
V gene: TRBV20-1
D gene: TRBD2
clone size: -
J gene: TRBJ2-7